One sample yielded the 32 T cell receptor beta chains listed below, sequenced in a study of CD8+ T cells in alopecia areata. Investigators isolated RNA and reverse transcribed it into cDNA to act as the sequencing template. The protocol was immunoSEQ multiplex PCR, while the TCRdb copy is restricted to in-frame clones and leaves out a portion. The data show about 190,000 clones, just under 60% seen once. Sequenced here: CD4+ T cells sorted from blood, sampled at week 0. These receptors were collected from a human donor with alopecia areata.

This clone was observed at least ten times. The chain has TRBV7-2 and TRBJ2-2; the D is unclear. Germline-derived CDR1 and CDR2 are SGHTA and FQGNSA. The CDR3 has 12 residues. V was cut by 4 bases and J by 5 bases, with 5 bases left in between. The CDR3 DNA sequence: TGTGCCAGCAGCTCCGATACCGGGGAGCTGTTTTTT. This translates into CASSSDTGELFF. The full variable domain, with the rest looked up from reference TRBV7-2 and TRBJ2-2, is GAGVSQSPSNKVTEKGKDVELRCDPISGHTALYWYRQSLGQGLEFLIYFQGNSAPDKSGLPSDRFSAERTGGSVSTLTIQRTQQEDSAVYLCASSSDTGELFFGEGSRLTVL.

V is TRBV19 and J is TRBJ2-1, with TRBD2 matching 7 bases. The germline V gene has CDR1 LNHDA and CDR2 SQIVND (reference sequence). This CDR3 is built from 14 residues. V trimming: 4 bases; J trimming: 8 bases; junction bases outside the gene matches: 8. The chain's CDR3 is CASSTYSGVDEQFF. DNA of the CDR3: TGTGCCAGTAGTACCTACAGCGGGGTTGATGAGCAGTTCTTC.

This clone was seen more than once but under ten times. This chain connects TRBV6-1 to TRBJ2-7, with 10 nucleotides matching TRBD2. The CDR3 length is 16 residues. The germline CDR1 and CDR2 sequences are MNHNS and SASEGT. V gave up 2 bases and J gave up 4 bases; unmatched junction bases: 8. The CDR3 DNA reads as TGTGCCAGCAGTGAAAGGGGAGCGGGGGGGATATACGAGCAGTACTTC. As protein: CASSERGAGGIYEQYF.

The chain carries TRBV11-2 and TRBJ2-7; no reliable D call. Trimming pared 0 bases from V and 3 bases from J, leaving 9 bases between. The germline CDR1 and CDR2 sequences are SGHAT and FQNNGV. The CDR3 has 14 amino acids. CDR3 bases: TGTGCCAGCAGCTTAGACTCTGTGATCTACGAGCAGTACTTC. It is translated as CASSLDSVIYEQYF.

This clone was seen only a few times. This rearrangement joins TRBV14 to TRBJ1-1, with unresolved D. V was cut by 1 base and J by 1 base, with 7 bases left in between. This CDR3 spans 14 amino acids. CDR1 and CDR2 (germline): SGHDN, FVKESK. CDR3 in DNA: TGTGCCAGCAGCCAAGCCGGTGGGAACACTGAAGCTTTCTTT. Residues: CASSQAGGNTEAFF.

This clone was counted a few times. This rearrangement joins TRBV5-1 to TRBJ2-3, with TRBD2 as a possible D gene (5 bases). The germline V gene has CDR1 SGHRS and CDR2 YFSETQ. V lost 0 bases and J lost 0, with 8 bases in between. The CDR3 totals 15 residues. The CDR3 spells CASSLAGYSTDTQYF. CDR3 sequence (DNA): TGCGCCAGCAGCTTGGCGGGGTATAGCACAGATACGCAGTATTTT.

The CDR3 DNA follows: TGCAGCGTTGTCCCCCTCTTAGGGGTATCTGAAGCTTTCTTT. Translation gives CSVVPLLGVSEAFF. V and J are TRBV29-1 and TRBJ1-1, with D perhaps TRBD1 (5 bases). The V and J ends lost 4 bases and 6 bases respectively, with 18 bases between them. The CDR3 contains 14 residues. The germline V gene has CDR1 SQVTM and CDR2 ANQGSEA.

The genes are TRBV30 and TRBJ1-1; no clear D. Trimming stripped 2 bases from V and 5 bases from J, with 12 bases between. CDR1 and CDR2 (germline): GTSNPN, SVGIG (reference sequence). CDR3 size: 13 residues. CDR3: CAWSPNYMTEAFF. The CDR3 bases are TGTGCCTGGAGTCCCAACTACATGACTGAAGCTTTCTTT.

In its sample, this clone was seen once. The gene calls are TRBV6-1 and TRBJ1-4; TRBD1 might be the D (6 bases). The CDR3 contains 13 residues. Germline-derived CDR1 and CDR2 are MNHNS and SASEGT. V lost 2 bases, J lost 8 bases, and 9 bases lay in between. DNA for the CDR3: TGTGCCAGCAGTGAACCACAGGGCGAAAAACTGTTTTTT. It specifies CASSEPQGEKLFF.

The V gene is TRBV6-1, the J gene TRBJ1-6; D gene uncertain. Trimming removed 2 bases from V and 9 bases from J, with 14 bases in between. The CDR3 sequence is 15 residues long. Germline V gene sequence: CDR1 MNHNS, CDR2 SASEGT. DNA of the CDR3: TGTGCCAGCAGTGAACTCCGAACCGCGGGTTCACCCCTCCACTTT. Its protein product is CASSELRTAGSPLHF.

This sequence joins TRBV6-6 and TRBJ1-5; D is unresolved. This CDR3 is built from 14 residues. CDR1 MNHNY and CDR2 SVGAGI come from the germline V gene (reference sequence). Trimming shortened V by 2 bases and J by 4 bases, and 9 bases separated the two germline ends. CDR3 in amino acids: CASSYRGTNQPQHF. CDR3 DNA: TGTGCCAGCAGTTACCGGGGTACTAATCAGCCCCAGCATTTT.

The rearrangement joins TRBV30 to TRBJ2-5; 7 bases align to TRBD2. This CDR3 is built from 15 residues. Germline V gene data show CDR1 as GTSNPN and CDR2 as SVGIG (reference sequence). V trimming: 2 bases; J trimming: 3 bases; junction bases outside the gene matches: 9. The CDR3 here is CAWSSASGHKETQYF. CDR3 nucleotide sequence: TGTGCCTGGAGTAGTGCTAGCGGACATAAAGAGACCCAGTACTTC.

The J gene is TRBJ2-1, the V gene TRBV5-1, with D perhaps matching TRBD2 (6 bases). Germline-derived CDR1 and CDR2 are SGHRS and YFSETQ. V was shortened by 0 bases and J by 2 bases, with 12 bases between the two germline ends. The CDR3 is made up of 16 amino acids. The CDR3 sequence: CASSLAGEVTYNEQFF. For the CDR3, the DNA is TGCGCCAGCAGCTTGGCGGGGGAGGTAACCTACAATGAGCAGTTCTTC.

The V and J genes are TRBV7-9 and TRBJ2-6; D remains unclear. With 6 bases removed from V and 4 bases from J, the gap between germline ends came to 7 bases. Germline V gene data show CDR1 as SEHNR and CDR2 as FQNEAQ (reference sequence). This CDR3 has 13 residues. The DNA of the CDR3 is TGTGCCAGCAGTCGTCCCGGGGCCAACGTCCTGACTTTC. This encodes CASSRPGANVLTF. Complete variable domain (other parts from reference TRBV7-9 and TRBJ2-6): DTGVSQNPRHKITKRGQNVTFRCDPISEHNRLYWYRQTLGQGPEFLTYFQNEAQLEKSRLLSDRFSAERPKGSFSTLEIQRTEQGDSAMYLCASSRPGANVLTFGAGSRLTVL.

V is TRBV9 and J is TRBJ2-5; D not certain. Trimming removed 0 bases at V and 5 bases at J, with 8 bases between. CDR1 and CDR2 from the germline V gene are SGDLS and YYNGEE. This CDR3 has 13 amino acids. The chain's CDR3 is CASSVAADETQYF. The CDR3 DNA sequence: TGTGCCAGCAGCGTAGCCGCGGATGAGACCCAGTACTTC. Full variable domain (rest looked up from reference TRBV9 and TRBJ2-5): DSGVTQTPKHLITATGQRVTLRCSPRSGDLSVYWYQQSLDQGLQFLIQYYNGEERAKGNILERFSAQQFPDLHSELNLSSLELGDSALYFCASSVAADETQYFGPGTRLLVL.

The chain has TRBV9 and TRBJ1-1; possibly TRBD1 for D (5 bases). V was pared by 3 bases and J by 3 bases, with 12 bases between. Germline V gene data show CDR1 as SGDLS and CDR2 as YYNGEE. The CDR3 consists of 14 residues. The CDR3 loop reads CASSARQTDTEAFF. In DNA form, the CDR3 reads TGTGCCAGCAGCGCCAGACAGACGGACACTGAAGCTTTCTTT.

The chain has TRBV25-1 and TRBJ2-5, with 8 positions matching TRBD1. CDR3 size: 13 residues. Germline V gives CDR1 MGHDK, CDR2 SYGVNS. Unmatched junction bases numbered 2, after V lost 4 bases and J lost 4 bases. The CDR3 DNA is TGTGCCAGCAGTGTACAGGGGGGAGAGACCCAGTACTTC. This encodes CASSVQGGETQYF.

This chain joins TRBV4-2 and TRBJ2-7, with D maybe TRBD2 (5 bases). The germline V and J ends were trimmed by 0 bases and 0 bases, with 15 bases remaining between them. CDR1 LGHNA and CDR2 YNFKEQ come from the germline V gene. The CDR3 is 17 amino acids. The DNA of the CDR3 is TGTGCCAGCAGCCAAGATCCATGGGCGGGCGACTCCTACGAGCAGTACTTC. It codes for CASSQDPWAGDSYEQYF.

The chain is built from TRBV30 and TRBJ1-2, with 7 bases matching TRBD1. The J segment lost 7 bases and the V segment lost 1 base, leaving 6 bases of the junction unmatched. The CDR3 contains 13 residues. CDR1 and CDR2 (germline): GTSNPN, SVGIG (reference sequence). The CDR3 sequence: CAWSEGGDGGYTF. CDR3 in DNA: TGTGCCTGGAGTGAAGGGGGCGACGGTGGCTACACCTTC.

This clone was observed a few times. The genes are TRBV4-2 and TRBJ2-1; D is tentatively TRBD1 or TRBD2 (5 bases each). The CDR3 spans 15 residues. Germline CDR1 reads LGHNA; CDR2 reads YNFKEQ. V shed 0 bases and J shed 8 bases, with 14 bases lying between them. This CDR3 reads CASSQDGARNDEQFF. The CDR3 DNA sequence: TGTGCCAGCAGCCAAGACGGGGCTAGGAACGATGAGCAGTTCTTC.

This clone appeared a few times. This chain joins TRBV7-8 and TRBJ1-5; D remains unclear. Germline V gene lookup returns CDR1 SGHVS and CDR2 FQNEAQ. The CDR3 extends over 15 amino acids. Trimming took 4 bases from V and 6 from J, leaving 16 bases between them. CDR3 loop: CASSSPRGKGQPQHF. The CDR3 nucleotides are TGTGCCAGCAGCTCTCCTCGGGGTAAGGGTCAGCCCCAGCATTTT. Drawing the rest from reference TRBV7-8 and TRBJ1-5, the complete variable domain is GAGVSQSPRYKVAKRGQDVALRCDPISGHVSLFWYQQALGQGPEFLTYFQNEAQLDKSGLPSDRFFAERPEGSVSTLKIQRTQQEDSAVYLCASSSPRGKGQPQHFGDGTRLSIL.

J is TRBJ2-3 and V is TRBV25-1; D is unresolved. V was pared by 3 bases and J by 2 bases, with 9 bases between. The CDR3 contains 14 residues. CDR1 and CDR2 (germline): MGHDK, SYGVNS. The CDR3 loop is CASSDPNPTDTQYF. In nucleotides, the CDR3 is TGTGCCAGCAGTGACCCCAACCCCACAGATACGCAGTATTTT.

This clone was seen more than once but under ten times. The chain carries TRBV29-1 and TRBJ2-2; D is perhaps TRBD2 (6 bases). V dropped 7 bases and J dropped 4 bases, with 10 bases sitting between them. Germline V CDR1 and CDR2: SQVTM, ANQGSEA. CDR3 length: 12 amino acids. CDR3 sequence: CSGWRGTGELFF. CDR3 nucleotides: TGCAGCGGATGGAGGGGCACCGGGGAGCTGTTTTTT.

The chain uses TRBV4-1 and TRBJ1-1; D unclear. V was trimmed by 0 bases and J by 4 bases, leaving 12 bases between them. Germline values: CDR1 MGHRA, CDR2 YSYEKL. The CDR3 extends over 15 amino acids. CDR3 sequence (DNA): TGCGCCAGCAGCCAAGAACTGGGAACCATCACTGAAGCTTTCTTT. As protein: CASSQELGTITEAFF.

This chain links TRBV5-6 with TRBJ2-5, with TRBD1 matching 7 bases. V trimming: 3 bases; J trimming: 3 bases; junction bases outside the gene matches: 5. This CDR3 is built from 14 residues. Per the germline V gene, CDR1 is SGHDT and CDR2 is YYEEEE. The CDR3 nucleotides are TGTGCCAGCAGCTGGACAGGTCGGGAAGAGACCCAGTACTTC. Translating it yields CASSWTGREETQYF.

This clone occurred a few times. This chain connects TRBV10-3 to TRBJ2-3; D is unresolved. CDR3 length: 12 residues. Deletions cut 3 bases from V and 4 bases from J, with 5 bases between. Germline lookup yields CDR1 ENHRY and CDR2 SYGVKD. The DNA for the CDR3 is TGTGCCATCAGTGATAATTCAGATACGCAGTATTTT. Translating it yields CAISDNSDTQYF.

This CDR3 is CASSLEAAGRQYF. The CDR3 coding sequence is TGTGCCAGCAGCTTAGAAGCGGCAGGCCGGCAGTATTTT. V and J are TRBV11-2 and TRBJ2-3; D is perhaps TRBD2 (5 bases). Germline V lookup: CDR1 SGHAT, CDR2 FQNNGV. V gave up 0 bases and J gave up 11 bases, with 12 bases separating them. The CDR3 loop spans 13 amino acids.

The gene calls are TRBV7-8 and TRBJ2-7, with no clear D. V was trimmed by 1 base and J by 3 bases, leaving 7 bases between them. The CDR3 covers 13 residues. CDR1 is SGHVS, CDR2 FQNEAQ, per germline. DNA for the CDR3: TGTGCCAGCAGCTTAGTCCCCCTCTACGAGCAGTACTTC. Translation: CASSLVPLYEQYF.

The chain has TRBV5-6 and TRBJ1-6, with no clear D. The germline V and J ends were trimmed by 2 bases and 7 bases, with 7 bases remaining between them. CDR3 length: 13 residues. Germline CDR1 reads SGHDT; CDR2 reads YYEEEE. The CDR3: CASSFPRNSPLHF. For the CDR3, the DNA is TGTGCCAGCAGCTTCCCAAGGAATTCACCCCTCCACTTT. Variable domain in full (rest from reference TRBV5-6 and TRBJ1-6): DAGVTQSPTHLIKTRGQQVTLRCSPKSGHDTVSWYQQALGQGPQFIFQYYEEEERQRGNFPDRFSGHQFPNYSSELNVNALLLGDSALYLCASSFPRNSPLHFGNGTRLTVT.

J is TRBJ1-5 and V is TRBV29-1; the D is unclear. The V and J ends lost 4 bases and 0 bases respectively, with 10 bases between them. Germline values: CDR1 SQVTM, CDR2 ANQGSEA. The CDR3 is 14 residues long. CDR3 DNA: TGCAGCGTTGTCTTTGGGTATAGCAATCAGCCCCAGCATTTT. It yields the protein CSVVFGYSNQPQHF.

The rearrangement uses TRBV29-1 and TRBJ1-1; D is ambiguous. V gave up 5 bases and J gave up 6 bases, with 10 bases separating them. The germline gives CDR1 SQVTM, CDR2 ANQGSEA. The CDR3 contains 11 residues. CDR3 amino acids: CSVRLSSEAFF. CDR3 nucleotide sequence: TGCAGCGTTAGGCTATCCTCTGAAGCTTTCTTT.

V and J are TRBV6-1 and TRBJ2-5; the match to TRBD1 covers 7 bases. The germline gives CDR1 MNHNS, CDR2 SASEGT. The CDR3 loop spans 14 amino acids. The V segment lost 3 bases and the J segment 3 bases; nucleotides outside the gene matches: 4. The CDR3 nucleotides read TGTGCCAGCAGTGAGGGACAGAGAAAAGAGACCCAGTACTTC. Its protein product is CASSEGQRKETQYF.